A selection of T cell receptor beta chains follows, all from one sample in a study of blood T cells in healthy people across ages. TCRdb fed the 5' RACE reads into MiXCR, producing one record per CDR3 protein. The sample contains just over 800,000 distinct CDR3 sequences, approximately 59% of which appear only once. Material for sequencing was blood. The receptors were gathered from a man between 25 and 39 years old in good health. The conserved cysteine and the conserved F or W are not part of the CDR3 here. D genes are given only for firm matches.

d_call	v_call	j_call	cdr3_aa
-	TRBV2	-	ASMAGRYEQY
TRBD2	TRBV7-3	TRBJ2-3	ASSPTSGGYTDTQY
-	TRBV3-1	TRBJ2-1	ASSQDANSYNEQF
TRBD1	TRBV5-6	TRBJ1-4	ASSRYRTGGYEKLF
TRBD2	TRBV19	TRBJ2-3	ASSMLAGTDTQY
-	TRBV7-2	TRBJ2-7	ASSAGLYEQY
-	TRBV20-1	TRBJ2-3	SARGLIADTQY
-	TRBV4-2	TRBJ2-3	ASSQDKQGYADTQY
-	TRBV19	TRBJ1-5	ASSITQGKGTANQPQH
TRBD1	TRBV7-2	TRBJ1-2	ASCLRDRLSYGYT
TRBD1	TRBV18	TRBJ1-2	ASSPPVTGRGGYT
-	TRBV4-2	TRBJ2-7	ASSQNRDGTSYEQY
TRBD1	TRBV7-9	TRBJ1-2	ASSLFRTGAGYT
-	TRBV3-1	-	ASIGWTEQETQY
-	TRBV3-1	-	ASSQDPGGATQY
-	TRBV7-2	TRBJ1-2	ASSLNPESYGYT
-	TRBV10-3	TRBJ1-5	AISESNTGEQPQH
-	TRBV7-8	TRBJ2-5	ASLTLGGETQY
TRBD1	TRBV13	TRBJ2-7	ASSLGTGGHEQY
-	TRBV25-1	TRBJ2-7	ASSEFDRSSYEQY
-	TRBV7-2	TRBJ1-5	ASSRLRGPYSNQPQH
-	TRBV25-1	TRBJ2-3	ASSEYGQGATDTQY
TRBD1	TRBV28	TRBJ2-3	ASSSSGTVNAQY
-	TRBV15	TRBJ1-5	ATGQGFWNQPQH
-	TRBV7-2	TRBJ2-7	ASSEAGLTYEQY
-	TRBV20-1	TRBJ1-6	SATMGRGNSPLH
TRBD2	TRBV29-1	TRBJ2-5	SVFLAAKQETQY
TRBD2	TRBV14	TRBJ2-3	ASSRPPGGYTDTQY
-	TRBV12-3/TRBV12-4	-	ASSLSGPQIEQY
-	TRBV15	TRBJ1-2	ATSTYSRDTTNYGYT
TRBD2	TRBV4-2	TRBJ2-1	ASSLDAGTSGENEQF
TRBD1	TRBV9	TRBJ2-2	ASSVRRGTGVTGELF
-	TRBV21-1	TRBJ1-4	ASSQYQDSPRATNEKPF
-	TRBV18	-	ASSPRGGGDYEQY
-	TRBV10-3	-	AISETLRGSEQY
TRBD2	TRBV9	TRBJ2-3	ASSVVGSGGDTQY
TRBD2	TRBV11-2	TRBJ2-4	ASSLRLAGGKNIQY
TRBD2	TRBV20-1	TRBJ2-1	SARKPGLAGRLQF
-	TRBV29-1	TRBJ1-2	SVVQGGANYGYT
TRBD1	TRBV5-5	TRBJ2-1	ASSSDRVGEQF
-	TRBV7-3	TRBJ2-6	ASSLTSGSSGANVLT
TRBD1	TRBV5-5	TRBJ1-2	ASSQQGSNYGYT
TRBD1	TRBV9	TRBJ2-6	ASSVTTGGLNSGANVLT
-	TRBV20-1	-	SADGVTQY
-	TRBV7-2	TRBJ2-3	ASSLGTVSTDTQY
-	TRBV27	TRBJ2-1	ASSLTYSYNEQF
-	TRBV2	TRBJ1-2	ASSAQGDNYGYT
-	TRBV12-3/TRBV12-4	TRBJ2-4	ASRPGAETKNIQY
-	TRBV6-6	TRBJ2-1	ASSSSGEGNNEQF
-	TRBV7-9	TRBJ2-3	ASSFGTPDGDTQY
TRBD2	TRBV6-6	-	ASSYFWGGGEETQY
-	TRBV27	TRBJ2-3	ANSFGTDTQY
TRBD2	TRBV28	-	ASSRPVGLATSEQY
-	TRBV15	TRBJ1-1	ATSRDQLEMNTEAF
TRBD2	TRBV12-3/TRBV12-4	TRBJ2-1	ASQTSGGNNEQF
TRBD2	TRBV20-1	TRBJ2-1	SASQPSSGGAFYEQF
-	TRBV14	TRBJ2-7	ASSQGRQEPYEQY
TRBD1	TRBV12-3/TRBV12-4	TRBJ2-6	ASRDRGQAGANVLT
-	TRBV5-6	TRBJ2-3	ASSRDTASTDTQY
TRBD1	TRBV20-1	TRBJ2-1	SATNRGYLSEQF